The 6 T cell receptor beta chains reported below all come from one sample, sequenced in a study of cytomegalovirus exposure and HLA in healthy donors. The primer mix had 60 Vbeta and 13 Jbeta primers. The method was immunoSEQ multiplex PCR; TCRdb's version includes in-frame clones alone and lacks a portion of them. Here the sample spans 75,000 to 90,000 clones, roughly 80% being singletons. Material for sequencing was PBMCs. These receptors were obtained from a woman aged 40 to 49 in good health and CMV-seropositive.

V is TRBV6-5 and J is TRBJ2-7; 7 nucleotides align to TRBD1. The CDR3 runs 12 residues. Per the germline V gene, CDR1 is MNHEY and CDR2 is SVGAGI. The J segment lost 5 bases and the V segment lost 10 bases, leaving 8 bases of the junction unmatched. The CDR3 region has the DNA TGTGCCACCTCAGGGGGTTCCCACGAGCAGTACTTC. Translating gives CATSGGSHEQYF.

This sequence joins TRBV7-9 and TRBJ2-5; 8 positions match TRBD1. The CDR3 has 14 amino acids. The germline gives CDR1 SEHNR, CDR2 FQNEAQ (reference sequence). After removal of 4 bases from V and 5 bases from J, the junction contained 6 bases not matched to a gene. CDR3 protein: CASSSWTGLETQYF. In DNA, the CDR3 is TGTGCCAGCAGCTCTTGGACAGGGCTGGAGACCCAGTACTTC. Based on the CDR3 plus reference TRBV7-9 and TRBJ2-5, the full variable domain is DTGVSQNPRHKITKRGQNVTFRCDPISEHNRLYWYRQTLGQGPEFLTYFQNEAQLEKSRLLSDRFSAERPKGSFSTLEIQRTEQGDSAMYLCASSSWTGLETQYFGPGTRLLVL.

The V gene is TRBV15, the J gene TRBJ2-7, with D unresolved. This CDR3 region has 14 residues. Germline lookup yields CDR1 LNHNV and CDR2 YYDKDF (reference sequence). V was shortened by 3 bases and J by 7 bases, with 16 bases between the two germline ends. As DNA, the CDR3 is TGTGCCACCAGCAGGTATCCAGGCCCCGATGAGCAGTACTTC. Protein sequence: CATSRYPGPDEQYF.

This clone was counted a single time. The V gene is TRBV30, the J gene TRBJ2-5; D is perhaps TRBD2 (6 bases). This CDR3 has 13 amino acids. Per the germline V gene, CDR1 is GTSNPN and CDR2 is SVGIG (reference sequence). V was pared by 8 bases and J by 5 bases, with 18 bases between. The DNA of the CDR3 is TGTGCCGGGGAGGACGGTGCCGTCGAGACCCAGTACTTC. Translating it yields CAGEDGAVETQYF.

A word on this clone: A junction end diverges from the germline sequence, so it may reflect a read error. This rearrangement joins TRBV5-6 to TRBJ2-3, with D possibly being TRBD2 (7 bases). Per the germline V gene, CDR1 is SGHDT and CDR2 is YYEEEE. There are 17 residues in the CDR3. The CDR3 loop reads CASRLGSGGTGTDTQYF. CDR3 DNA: TGTGCCAGCAGGTTGGGTTCGGGGGGCACCGGCACAGATACGCAGTATTTT. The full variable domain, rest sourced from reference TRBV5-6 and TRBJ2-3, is DAGVTQSPTHLIKTRGQQVTLRCSPKSGHDTVSWYQQALGQGPQFIFQYYEEEERQRGNFPDRFSGHQFPNYSSELNVNALLLGDSALYLCASRLGSGGTGTDTQYFGPGTRLTVL.

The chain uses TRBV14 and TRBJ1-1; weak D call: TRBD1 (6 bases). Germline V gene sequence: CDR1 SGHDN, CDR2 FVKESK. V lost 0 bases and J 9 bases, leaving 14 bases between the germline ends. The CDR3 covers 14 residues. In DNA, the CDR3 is TGTGCCAGCAGCCAAGAACTGGTGACAGGTAAAGCTTTCTTT. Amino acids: CASSQELVTGKAFF. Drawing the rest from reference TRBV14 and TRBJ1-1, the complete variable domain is EAGVTQFPSHSVIEKGQTVTLRCDPISGHDNLYWYRRVMGKEIKFLLHFVKESKQDESGMPNNRFLAERTGGTYSTLKVQPAELEDSGVYFCASSQELVTGKAFFGQGTRLTVV.